The sequence of this T cell receptor (beta chain) was determined in a study of control samples from healthy donors and cancer patients. V was clipped by 3 bases and J by 1 base, with 13 bases between them. The CDR3 sequence is 15 residues long. Germline V gene data show CDR1 as SGDLS and CDR2 as YYNGEE. Here immunoSEQ multiplex PCR was the method, and the copy in TCRdb shows in-frame clones only, minus some. The table includes some 130,000 clones, around 92% detected once. The sequenced sample was blood. The receptor's source is a woman between 45 and 65 years old in good health. V usage is TRBV9 and J usage is TRBJ1-1, with a tentative D call TRBD1 (5 bases). CDR3 sequence: CASSGNRLPNTEAFF. CDR3 DNA sequence: TGTGCCAGCAGCGGGAACAGGCTGCCGAACACTGAAGCTTTCTTT.